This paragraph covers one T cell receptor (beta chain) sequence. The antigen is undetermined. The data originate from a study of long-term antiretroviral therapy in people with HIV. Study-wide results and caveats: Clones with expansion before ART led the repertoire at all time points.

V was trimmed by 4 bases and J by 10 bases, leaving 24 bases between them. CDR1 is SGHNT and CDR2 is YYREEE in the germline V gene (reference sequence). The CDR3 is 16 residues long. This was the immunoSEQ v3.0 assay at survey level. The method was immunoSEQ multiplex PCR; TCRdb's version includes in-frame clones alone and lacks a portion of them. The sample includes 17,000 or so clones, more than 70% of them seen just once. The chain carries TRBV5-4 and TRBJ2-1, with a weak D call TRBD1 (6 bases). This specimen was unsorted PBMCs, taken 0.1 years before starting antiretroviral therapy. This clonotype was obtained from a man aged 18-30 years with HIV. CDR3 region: CASSRDWAGAWGEQFF. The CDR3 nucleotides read TGTGCCAGCAGCCGAGACTGGGCAGGGGCCTGGGGGGAGCAGTTCTTC.